Following are 23 T cell receptor beta chains from one sample sequenced in a study of shared clonotypes between healthy human individuals. It was CD45RO-negative cells, positively selected for CCR7, that made up naive CD8 cells, with terminally differentiated effector memory CD45RA+ cells excluded. Produced via immunoSEQ multiplex PCR; TCRdb's table is partial and in-frame only. The table has under 600,000 clones, 98% seen once. Sequencing used naive CD8+ T cells sorted from blood. The receptors were sampled from a man aged 25-45 years in good health.

The chain couples TRBV4-1 to TRBJ1-1; D gene unclear. The CDR3 has 14 amino acids. Trimming cost V 1 base and J 4 bases, with 10 bases left between them. Germline V gene data show CDR1 as MGHRA and CDR2 as YSYEKL. DNA of the CDR3: TGCGCCAGCAGCCAAGTTCCCCGGCCCACTGAAGCTTTCTTT. This gives the protein CASSQVPRPTEAFF.

The chain uses TRBV7-8 and TRBJ2-7; D call uncertain. The CDR3 contains 13 residues. Germline CDR1 reads SGHVS; CDR2 reads FQNEAQ. The germline V and J ends were trimmed by 2 bases and 2 bases, with 7 bases remaining between them. CDR3 DNA: TGTGCCAGCAGCTTAAGTGCGGCCTACGAGCAGTACTTC. It encodes CASSLSAAYEQYF. Combining the CDR3 with reference TRBV7-8 and TRBJ2-7 gives the whole variable domain GAGVSQSPRYKVAKRGQDVALRCDPISGHVSLFWYQQALGQGPEFLTYFQNEAQLDKSGLPSDRFFAERPEGSVSTLKIQRTQQEDSAVYLCASSLSAAYEQYFGPGTRLTVT.

V and J are TRBV21-1 and TRBJ2-7. TRBV21-1 is flagged as a pseudogene. CDR3 length equals 14 residues. Here the CDR3 DNA reads TGTGCCAGCAGCAGGGGTCCAGAACCGGACGAGCAGTACTTC. It translates to CASSRGPEPDEQYF.

The chain couples TRBV4-3 to TRBJ1-2; D ambiguous. V was trimmed by 2 bases and J by 1 base, leaving 11 bases between them. CDR3 length: 15 residues. In germline, CDR1 is LGHNA, CDR2 YSLEER. The CDR3 protein is CASSQLIQSNYGYTF. The CDR3 coding sequence is TGCGCCAGCAGCCAATTGATACAGAGTAACTATGGCTACACCTTC.

Note on this clone: This same CDR3 is encoded by further DNA sequences in the sample. V usage is TRBV28 and J usage is TRBJ1-5; D call uncertain. The CDR3 totals 15 residues. Between the trimmed V and J ends, which lost 4 bases and 3 bases, there was a span of 13 bases. Germline CDR1 is MDHEN and CDR2 is SYDVKM. CDR3 DNA: TGTGCCAGCAGTTGGATGGGTCAGAACAATCAGCCCCAGCATTTT. It translates to CASSWMGQNNQPQHF.

The J gene is TRBJ2-7, the V gene TRBV7-9; the D gene is possibly TRBD2 (5 bases). Germline V CDR1 and CDR2: SEHNR, FQNEAQ (reference sequence). Trimming took off 7 bases at V and 2 bases at J, with 18 bases between the two ends. The CDR3 contains 15 residues. As DNA, the CDR3 is TGTGCCAGCACCCCTTTTGGGTCCGGGGCCTACGAGCAGTACTTC. Its protein is CASTPFGSGAYEQYF.

This clone was observed a single time. This chain uses TRBV7-8 with TRBJ2-1, with 9 bases lining up with TRBD2. Germline loops: CDR1 SGHVS, CDR2 FQNEAQ. V lost 1 base to trimming and J lost 3 bases; unmatched junction nucleotides: 4. This CDR3 has 16 residues. The CDR3 sequence is CASSLGSSGGYNEQFF. The CDR3 nucleotides are TGTGCCAGCAGCTTAGGTAGTAGCGGGGGCTACAATGAGCAGTTCTTC.

J is TRBJ2-2 and V is TRBV5-5; D gene uncertain. This CDR3 is 16 amino acids long. V was clipped by 1 base and J by 1 base, with 11 bases between them. Germline-derived CDR1 and CDR2 are SGHKS and YYEKEE (reference sequence). The chain's CDR3 is CASSLFFVGNTGELFF. The CDR3 bases are TGTGCCAGCAGCTTGTTCTTTGTGGGGAACACCGGGGAGCTGTTTTTT. The variable domain in full, completed from reference TRBV5-5 and TRBJ2-2, reads DAGVTQSPTHLIKTRGQQVTLRCSPISGHKSVSWYQQVLGQGPQFIFQYYEKEERGRGNFPDRFSARQFPNYSSELNVNALLLGDSALYLCASSLFFVGNTGELFFGEGSRLTVL.

As to this clone: A junction boundary mismatches the germline segment, possibly from a read error. The genes are TRBV11-3 and TRBJ2-7; D ambiguous. Germline CDR1 SGHNT, CDR2 YENEEA. CDR3 length: 13 residues. The CDR3 protein is CASSPDSSHEQYF. The CDR3 coding sequence is TGTGCCAGCAGCCCAGACTCCTCCCACGAGCAGTACTTC.

The CDR3 region is CASSLAGVVGYEQYF. CDR3 nucleotide sequence: TGTGCCAGCAGTTTAGCAGGGGTGGTGGGCTACGAGCAGTACTTC. The J gene is TRBJ2-7, the V gene TRBV27, with D perhaps matching TRBD1 (6 bases). The V gene lost 2 bases and the J gene lost 3 bases, with 14 bases spanning the gap. Germline CDR1 MNHEY, CDR2 SMNVEV (reference sequence). This CDR3 has 15 residues.

J is TRBJ2-1 and V is TRBV7-2; TRBD2 aligns across 7 bases. The V gene's germline CDR1 is SGHTA and CDR2 FQGNSA. The CDR3 consists of 15 residues. V gave up 5 bases and J gave up 6 bases; unmatched junction bases: 10. The CDR3: CASSRREGPRNEQFF. The CDR3 region has the DNA TGTGCCAGCAGCAGAAGGGAGGGCCCTCGCAATGAGCAGTTCTTC. Looking up the rest from reference TRBV7-2 and TRBJ2-1 gives the full variable domain: GAGVSQSPSNKVTEKGKDVELRCDPISGHTALYWYRQSLGQGLEFLIYFQGNSAPDKSGLPSDRFSAERTGGSVSTLTIQRTQQEDSAVYLCASSRREGPRNEQFFGPGTRLTVL.

The gene calls are TRBV6-5 and TRBJ1-2, with 7 bases identical to TRBD1. Losses at the gene ends were 0 bases for V and 7 bases for J; bases not matched to a gene: 5. This CDR3 region has 14 residues. Germline CDR1 and CDR2: MNHEY and SVGAGI. The DNA for the CDR3 is TGTGCCAGCAGTTACTCGACAGGGTTGTTTGGCTACACCTTC. Its protein product is CASSYSTGLFGYTF.

This rearrangement joins TRBV7-9 to TRBJ2-1; the D gene is possibly TRBD1 (6 bases). The V and J ends lost 4 bases and 7 bases respectively, with 17 bases between them. Germline CDR1 is SEHNR and CDR2 is FQNEAQ (reference sequence). The CDR3 length is 15 residues. The CDR3 spells CASSSPGQGVNEQFF. The CDR3, as DNA: TGTGCCAGCAGCTCCCCGGGACAAGGAGTGAATGAGCAGTTCTTC.

The genes are TRBV27 and TRBJ2-7; a weak D match, TRBD2 (5 bases). Germline-derived CDR1 and CDR2 are MNHEY and SMNVEV (reference sequence). V dropped 2 bases and J dropped 2 bases, with 13 bases sitting between them. This CDR3 is built from 15 residues. In nucleotides, the CDR3 is TGTGCCAGCAGTTTACGGGGTGGCAGGACCTACGAGCAGTACTTC. This gives the protein CASSLRGGRTYEQYF.

The rearrangement uses TRBV29-1 and TRBJ2-2; D is undetermined. The CDR3 covers 13 residues. Trimming removed 5 bases at V and 0 bases at J, with 7 bases between. Germline V gene data show CDR1 as SQVTM and CDR2 as ANQGSEA. For the CDR3, the DNA is TGCAGCGTTCTTCACGCGAACACCGGGGAGCTGTTTTTT. Translation gives CSVLHANTGELFF.

The genes are TRBV2 and TRBJ2-7; D remains unclear. Trimming stripped 7 bases from V and 2 bases from J, with 12 bases between. CDR3 length: 13 amino acids. The germline gives CDR1 SNHLY, CDR2 FYNNEI. DNA for the CDR3: TGTGCCAGCAAATTCAGGCTTACCTACGAGCAGTACTTC. Protein: CASKFRLTYEQYF. The full variable domain, with the rest looked up from reference TRBV2 and TRBJ2-7, is EPEVTQTPSHQVTQMGQEVILRCVPISNHLYFYWYRQILGQKVEFLVSFYNNEISEKSEIFDDQFSVERPDGSNFTLKIRSTKLEDSAMYFCASKFRLTYEQYFGPGTRLTVT.

V and J are TRBV6-6 and TRBJ2-3; D unclear. The CDR3 has 14 amino acids. V lost 7 bases to trimming and J lost 0 bases, with 11 bases between them. Germline CDR1 MNHNY, CDR2 SVGAGI (reference sequence). The CDR3 sequence is CASTWNPSTDTQYF. CDR3 in DNA: TGTGCCAGCACGTGGAATCCTAGCACAGATACGCAGTATTTT.

The DNA for the CDR3 is TGTGCTAGTAGTACTATGGGGGCCTACGAGCAGTACTTC. Residues: CASSTMGAYEQYF. V usage is TRBV12-5 and J usage is TRBJ2-7, with D perhaps TRBD1 or TRBD2 (5 bases each). From germline, CDR1 is LGHNT and CDR2 FRNRAP. This CDR3 region has 13 residues. Trimming cost V 8 bases and J 2 bases, with 13 bases left between them. Based on the CDR3 plus reference TRBV12-5 and TRBJ2-7, the full variable domain is DARVTQTPRHKVTEMGQEVTMRCQPILGHNTVFWYRQTMMQGLELLAYFRNRAPLDDSGMPKDRFSAEMPDATLATLKIQPSEPRDSAVYFCASSTMGAYEQYFGPGTRLTVT.

The rearrangement joins TRBV11-2 to TRBJ1-2; the D gene is possibly TRBD1 (6 bases). CDR1 SGHAT and CDR2 FQNNGV come from the germline V gene. The V end lost 7 bases, the J end lost 6 bases, and 24 bases lay between the germline ends. The CDR3 length is 16 residues. The CDR3 DNA reads TGTGCCAGCAAAGCTTATAGGTTGAGGGGGGATGATGGCTACACCTTC. It encodes CASKAYRLRGDDGYTF.

The chain joins TRBV11-2 to TRBJ2-7; 7 nucleotides agree with TRBD1. Germline V gives CDR1 SGHAT, CDR2 FQNNGV. The V gene end was trimmed by 1 base and the J gene end by 5 bases; junction bases not matched to a gene: 14. The length of the CDR3 is 17 residues. Written as DNA, the CDR3 is TGTGCCAGCAGCTTAGGGGGCGTCCTACAGGGGACCCACGAGCAGTACTTC. This sequence encodes CASSLGGVLQGTHEQYF.

This chain connects TRBV10-2 to TRBJ2-5; no clear D. The V end was cut by 5 bases, the J end by 1 base, with 5 bases between. From germline, CDR1 is WSHSY and CDR2 SAAADI. This CDR3 comprises 12 residues. The CDR3 DNA reads TGCGCCAGCAGTCCCATCCAAGAGACCCAGTACTTC. Amino acids: CASSPIQETQYF.

This rearrangement joins TRBV14 to TRBJ2-7; the D call may be TRBD1 or TRBD2 (5 bases each). This CDR3 has 18 residues. The V gene's germline CDR1 is SGHDN and CDR2 FVKESK. Trimming stripped 1 base from V and 5 bases from J, with 24 bases between. The CDR3 sequence: CASSQVEGFRESSDEQYF. DNA for the CDR3: TGTGCCAGCAGCCAAGTAGAGGGGTTCAGGGAAAGTAGCGACGAGCAGTACTTC.

The chain recombines TRBV27 with TRBJ2-7; 7 positions match TRBD1. In germline, CDR1 is MNHEY, CDR2 SMNVEV (reference sequence). This CDR3 has 17 residues. V lost 2 bases, J lost 0 bases, and 10 bases stayed unmatched. The CDR3 DNA reads as TGTGCCAGCAGTTTACGGACAGGTAGAAGTTCCTCCTACGAGCAGTACTTC. Translating gives CASSLRTGRSSSYEQYF.